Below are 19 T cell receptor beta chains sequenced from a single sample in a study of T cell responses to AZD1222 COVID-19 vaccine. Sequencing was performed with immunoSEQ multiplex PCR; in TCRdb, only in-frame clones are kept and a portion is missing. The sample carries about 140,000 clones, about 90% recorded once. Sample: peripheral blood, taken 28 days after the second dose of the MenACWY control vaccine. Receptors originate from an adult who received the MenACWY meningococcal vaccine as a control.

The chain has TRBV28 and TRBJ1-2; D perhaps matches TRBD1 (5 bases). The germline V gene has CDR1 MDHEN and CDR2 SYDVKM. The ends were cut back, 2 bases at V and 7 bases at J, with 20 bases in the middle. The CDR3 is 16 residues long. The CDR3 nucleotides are TGTGCCAGCAGTTTAAATGAGGACGGGGGTTTGAGTGGCTACACCTTC. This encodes CASSLNEDGGLSGYTF.

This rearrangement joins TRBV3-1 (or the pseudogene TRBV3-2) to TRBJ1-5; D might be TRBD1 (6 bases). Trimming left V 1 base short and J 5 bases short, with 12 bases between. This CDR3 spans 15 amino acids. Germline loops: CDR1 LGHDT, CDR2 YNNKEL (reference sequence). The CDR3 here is CASSQGTAGYQPQHF. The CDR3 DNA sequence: TGTGCCAGCAGCCAAGGGACAGCGGGGTATCAGCCCCAGCATTTT.

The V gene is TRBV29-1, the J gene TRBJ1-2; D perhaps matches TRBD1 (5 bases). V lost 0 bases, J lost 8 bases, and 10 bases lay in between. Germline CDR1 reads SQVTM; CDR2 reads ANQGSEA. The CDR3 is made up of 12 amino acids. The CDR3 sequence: CSVEDQGGGYTF. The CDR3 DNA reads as TGCAGCGTTGAAGACCAGGGTGGCGGCTACACCTTC.

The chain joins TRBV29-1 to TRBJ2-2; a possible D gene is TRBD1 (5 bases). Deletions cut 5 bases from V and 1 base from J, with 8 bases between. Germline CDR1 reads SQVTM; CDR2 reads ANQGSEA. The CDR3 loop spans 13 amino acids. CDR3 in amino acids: CSVLRGNTGELFF. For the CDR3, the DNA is TGCAGCGTTTTAAGGGGGAACACCGGGGAGCTGTTTTTT.

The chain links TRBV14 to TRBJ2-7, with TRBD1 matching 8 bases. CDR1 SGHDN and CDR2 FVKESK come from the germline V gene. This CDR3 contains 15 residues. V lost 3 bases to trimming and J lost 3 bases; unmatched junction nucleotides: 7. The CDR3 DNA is TGTGCCAGCAGCCAGTCCCGGGACAGGCTCTACGAGCAGTACTTC. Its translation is CASSQSRDRLYEQYF.

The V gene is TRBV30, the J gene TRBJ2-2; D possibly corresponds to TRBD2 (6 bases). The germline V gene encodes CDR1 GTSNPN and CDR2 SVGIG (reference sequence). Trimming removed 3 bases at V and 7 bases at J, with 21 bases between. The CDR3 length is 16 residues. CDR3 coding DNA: TGTGCCTGGAGCCCGGGAGTGGGGTCCCTCATCGGGGAGCTGTTTTTT. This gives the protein CAWSPGVGSLIGELFF.

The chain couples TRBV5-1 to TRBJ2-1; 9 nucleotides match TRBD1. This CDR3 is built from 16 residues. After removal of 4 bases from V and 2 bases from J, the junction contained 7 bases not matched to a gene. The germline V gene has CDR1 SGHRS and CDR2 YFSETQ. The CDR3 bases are TGCGCCAGCAGCCTTAGACAGGGGGGCGCCTACAATGAGCAGTTCTTC. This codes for CASSLRQGGAYNEQFF.

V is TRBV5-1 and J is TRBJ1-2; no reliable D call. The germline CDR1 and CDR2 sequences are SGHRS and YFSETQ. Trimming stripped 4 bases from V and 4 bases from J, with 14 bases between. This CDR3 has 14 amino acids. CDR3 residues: CASSLNSGPYGYTF. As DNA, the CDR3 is TGCGCCAGCAGCCTCAACAGTGGTCCCTATGGCTACACCTTC.

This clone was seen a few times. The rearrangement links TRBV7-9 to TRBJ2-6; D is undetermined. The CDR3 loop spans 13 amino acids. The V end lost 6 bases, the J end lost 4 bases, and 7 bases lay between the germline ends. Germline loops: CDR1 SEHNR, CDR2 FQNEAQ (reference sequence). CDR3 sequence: CASSPRGANVLTF. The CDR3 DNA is TGTGCCAGCAGTCCCCGGGGGGCCAACGTCCTGACTTTC.

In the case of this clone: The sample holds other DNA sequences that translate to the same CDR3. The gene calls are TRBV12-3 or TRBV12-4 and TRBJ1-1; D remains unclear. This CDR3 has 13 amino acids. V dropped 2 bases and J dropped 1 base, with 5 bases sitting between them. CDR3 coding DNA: TGTGCCAGCAGTTTAAAGGAGAACACTGAAGCTTTCTTT. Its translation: CASSLKENTEAFF.

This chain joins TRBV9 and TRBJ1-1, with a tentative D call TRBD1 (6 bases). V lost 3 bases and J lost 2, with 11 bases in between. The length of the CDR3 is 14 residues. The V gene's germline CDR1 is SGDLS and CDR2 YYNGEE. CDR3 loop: CASSERQVNTEAFF. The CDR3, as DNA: TGTGCCAGCAGCGAACGACAGGTTAACACTGAAGCTTTCTTT.

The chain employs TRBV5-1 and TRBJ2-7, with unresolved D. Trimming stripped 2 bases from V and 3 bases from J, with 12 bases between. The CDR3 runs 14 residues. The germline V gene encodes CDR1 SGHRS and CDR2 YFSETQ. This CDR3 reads CASSFLDAGYEQYF. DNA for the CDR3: TGCGCCAGCAGCTTCTTGGACGCCGGCTACGAGCAGTACTTC.

The CDR3 sequence is CASSGTPGGADTQYF. CDR3 DNA sequence: TGTGCCAGCAGCGGGACGCCCGGGGGCGCAGATACGCAGTATTTT. This rearrangement joins TRBV11-3 to TRBJ2-3; D might be TRBD1 or TRBD2, each matching 6 bases. Germline V gives CDR1 SGHNT, CDR2 YENEEA. The CDR3 totals 15 residues. The V and J ends lost 5 bases and 4 bases respectively, with 16 bases between them.

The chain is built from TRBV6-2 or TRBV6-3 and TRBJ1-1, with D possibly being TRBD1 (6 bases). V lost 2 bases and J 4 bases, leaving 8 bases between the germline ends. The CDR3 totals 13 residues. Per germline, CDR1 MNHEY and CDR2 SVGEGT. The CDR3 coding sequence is TGTGCCAGCAGTTACAGGGGGTTCACTGAAGCTTTCTTT. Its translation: CASSYRGFTEAFF.

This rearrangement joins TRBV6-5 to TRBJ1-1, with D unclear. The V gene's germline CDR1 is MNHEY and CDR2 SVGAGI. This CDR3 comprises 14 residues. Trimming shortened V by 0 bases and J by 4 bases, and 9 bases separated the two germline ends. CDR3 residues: CASSYSGVGTEAFF. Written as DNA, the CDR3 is TGTGCCAGCAGTTACTCTGGGGTAGGCACTGAAGCTTTCTTT.

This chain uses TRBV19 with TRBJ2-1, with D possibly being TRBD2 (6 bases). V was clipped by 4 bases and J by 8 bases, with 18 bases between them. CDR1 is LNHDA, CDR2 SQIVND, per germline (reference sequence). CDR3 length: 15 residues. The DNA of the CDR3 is TGTGCCAGTAGTACCCGGGACTTAATTGTGTATGAGCAGTTCTTC. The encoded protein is CASSTRDLIVYEQFF.

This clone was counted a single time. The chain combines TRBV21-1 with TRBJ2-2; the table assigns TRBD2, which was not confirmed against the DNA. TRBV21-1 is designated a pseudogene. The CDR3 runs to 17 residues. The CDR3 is CASSRGGRYTNTGELFF. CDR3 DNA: TGTGCCAGCAGCAGGGGGGGCCGCTACACGAACACCGGGGAGCTGTTTTTT.

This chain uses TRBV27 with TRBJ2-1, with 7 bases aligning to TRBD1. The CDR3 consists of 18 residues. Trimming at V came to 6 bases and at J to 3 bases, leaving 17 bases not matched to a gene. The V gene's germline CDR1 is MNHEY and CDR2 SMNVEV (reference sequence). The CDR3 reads CASSRPPATGSGYNEQFF. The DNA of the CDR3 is TGTGCCAGCAGCCGACCCCCCGCGACAGGGTCAGGCTACAATGAGCAGTTCTTC.

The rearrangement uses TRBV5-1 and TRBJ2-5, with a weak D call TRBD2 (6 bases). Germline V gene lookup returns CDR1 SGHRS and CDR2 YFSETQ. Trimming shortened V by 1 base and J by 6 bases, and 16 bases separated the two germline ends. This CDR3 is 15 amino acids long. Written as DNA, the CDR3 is TGCGCCAGCAGCTTGCAAGCGGGCGAGGGACAGACCCAGTACTTC. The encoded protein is CASSLQAGEGQTQYF.